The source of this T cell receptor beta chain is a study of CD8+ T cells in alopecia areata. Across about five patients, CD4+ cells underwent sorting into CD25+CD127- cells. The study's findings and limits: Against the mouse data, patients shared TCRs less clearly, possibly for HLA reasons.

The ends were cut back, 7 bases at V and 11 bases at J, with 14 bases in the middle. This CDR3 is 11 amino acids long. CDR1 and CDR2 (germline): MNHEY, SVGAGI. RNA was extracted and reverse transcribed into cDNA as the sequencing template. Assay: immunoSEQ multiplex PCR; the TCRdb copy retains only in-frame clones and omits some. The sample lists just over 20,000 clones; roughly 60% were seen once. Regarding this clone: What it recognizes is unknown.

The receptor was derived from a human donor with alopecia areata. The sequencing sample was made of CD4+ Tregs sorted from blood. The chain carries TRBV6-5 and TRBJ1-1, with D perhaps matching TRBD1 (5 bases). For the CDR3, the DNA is TGTGCCAGCAAAACGGGGGGTGGGGCTTTCTTT. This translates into CASKTGGGAFF.